The following is a T cell receptor (beta chain) sequence with its context. The record originates from a study of CD8 T cells in Susac syndrome. CD8+ and CD4+ blood T cells underwent TCR beta sequencing. TEMRA cells were FACS-enriched, unlike CD8+ and CD4+ T cells, which were negatively isolated. The germline gives CDR1 DFQATT, CDR2 SNEGSKA (reference sequence). The V and J ends lost 5 bases and 5 bases, in that order; junction bases with no gene match: 3. The CDR3 totals 13 residues. A quantity of 0.5 to 1 ug RNA underwent reverse transcription using random hexamers. In TCRdb, the immunoSEQ multiplex PCR reads were re-called with MiXCR into one record per CDR3 protein. This table holds some 160,000 distinct CDR3 sequences, around 92% found once.

The clonotype comes from a human donor in good health. The V gene is TRBV20-1, the J gene TRBJ2-3, with 11 bases matching TRBD2. The sequenced material came from CD4+ T cells from PBMCs. This CDR3 is CSAVAGGRDTQYF. The CDR3 region has the DNA TGCAGTGCTGTAGCGGGGGGGAGAGATACGCAGTATTTT.